This T cell receptor (beta chain) comes out of a study of T cells after posttransplantation cyclophosphamide. Study conclusions and caveats: Donor-recipient repertoire similarity was low at 1-2 months, rising over year one. TRB overlap between skin or GI tissue T cells and blood was limited. After PTCy, TRB diversity resembled that of CNI/methotrexate controls.

About this clone: Its antigen is currently unknown.

The data were produced by immunoSEQ multiplex PCR, yet TCRdb's version contains in-frame clones alone and is incomplete. The profile covers about 40,000 clones, none occurring a single time. This CDR3 is 14 amino acids long. CDR1 is SGHAT and CDR2 is FQNNGV in the germline V gene. V was shortened by 1 base and J by 5 bases, with 10 bases between the two germline ends. On the day of bone marrow donation, the related graft donor provided peripheral blood. The sequenced sample consisted of PBMCs. This receptor was taken from a man younger than 40 in good health and a related stem cell transplant donor. V and J are TRBV11-2 and TRBJ2-3, with D possibly TRBD1 on 5 matching bases. DNA of the CDR3: TGTGCCAGCAGCTTAGTAGGGGTGCGAGATACGCAGTATTTT. Protein product: CASSLVGVRDTQYF.